This T cell receptor beta chain was recorded in a study of identical twins. Study findings and constraints: In zero-insertion analyses, partial confounding could arise from invariant MAIT and iNKT cells. Among out-of-frame alpha sequences shared by twins, low generation probability occurred in excess. Without tracking the same donors, conclusions rested on cross-sectional statistical analysis.

As regards this clonotype: Antigen specificity is unknown.

Trimming took 1 base from V and 8 from J; bases not matched to a gene: 2. The CDR3 covers 13 residues. Looked up from germline, CDR1 is LGHDT and CDR2 is YNNKEL (reference sequence). MiXCR was run by TCRdb on the 5' RACE reads, yielding one entry per CDR3 protein. The table shows 350,000 to 600,000 distinct CDR3 sequences, with 11% to 15% occurring only once. The data also belong to a second study, concerning yellow fever vaccine responses in identical twins. From that study: Reports say the vaccine T cell response in twins looked partly convergent and partly personalized.

The sequence was obtained from a woman younger than 30 in good health. Sequenced material: CD4+ T cells sorted from blood. This chain joins TRBV3-1 and TRBJ2-1; 7 bases line up with TRBD1. CDR3 sequence reads: CASSQGTGDEQFF. CDR3 coding DNA: TGTGCCAGCAGCCAAGGCACAGGGGATGAGCAGTTCTTC.